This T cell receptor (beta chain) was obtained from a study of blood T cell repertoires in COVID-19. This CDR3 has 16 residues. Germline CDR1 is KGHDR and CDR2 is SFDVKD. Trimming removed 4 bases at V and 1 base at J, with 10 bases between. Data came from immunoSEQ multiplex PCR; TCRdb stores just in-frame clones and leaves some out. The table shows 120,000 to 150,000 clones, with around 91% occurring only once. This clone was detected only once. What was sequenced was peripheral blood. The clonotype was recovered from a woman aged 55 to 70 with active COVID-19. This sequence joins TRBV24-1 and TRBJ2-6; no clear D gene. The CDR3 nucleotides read TGTGCCACCAGTGACCCTACAGAATCTGGGGCCAACGTCCTGACTTTC. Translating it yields CATSDPTESGANVLTF.